The clone carrying this T cell receptor beta chain turned up a few times. The antigen is undetermined. The data derive from a study of cytomegalovirus exposure and HLA in healthy donors. Study overall: Approximately 180 million T cells yielded about 120 million unique TCR beta sequences, as an earlier analysis found. A data release that came early held roughly 85 million unique TCRs from HLA-typed donors. Study outcomes and limitations: Analyzed later, most CMV-associated TCR beta chains appeared HLA-restricted.

CDR3 length equals 12 residues. In germline, CDR1 is ENHRY, CDR2 SYGVKD. V shed 10 bases, J shed 4 bases, and the junction held 2 bases outside the gene matches. PCR amplification relied on 60 Vbeta primers (plus 13 Jbeta primers). Original processing methods: As a later analysis found, there were 80 million or so unique TCR beta chains, of which 8.5 million to 14 million were shared. Sequenced by immunoSEQ multiplex PCR; TCRdb stores in-frame clones only, minus some. Clone size and V and J calls were adopted from that table, with D and trimming inferred from the DNA. The repertoire holds about 160,000 clones, with approximately 80% as singletons.

The sequence was obtained from a man aged 25 to 45 in good health and CMV-seronegative. Sequencing used PBMCs. The rearrangement uses TRBV10-3 and TRBJ2-5; 11 bases match TRBD2. In DNA, the CDR3 is TGTGCCACCGGACTAGCGGGAGAGACCCAGTACTTC. It encodes CATGLAGETQYF.